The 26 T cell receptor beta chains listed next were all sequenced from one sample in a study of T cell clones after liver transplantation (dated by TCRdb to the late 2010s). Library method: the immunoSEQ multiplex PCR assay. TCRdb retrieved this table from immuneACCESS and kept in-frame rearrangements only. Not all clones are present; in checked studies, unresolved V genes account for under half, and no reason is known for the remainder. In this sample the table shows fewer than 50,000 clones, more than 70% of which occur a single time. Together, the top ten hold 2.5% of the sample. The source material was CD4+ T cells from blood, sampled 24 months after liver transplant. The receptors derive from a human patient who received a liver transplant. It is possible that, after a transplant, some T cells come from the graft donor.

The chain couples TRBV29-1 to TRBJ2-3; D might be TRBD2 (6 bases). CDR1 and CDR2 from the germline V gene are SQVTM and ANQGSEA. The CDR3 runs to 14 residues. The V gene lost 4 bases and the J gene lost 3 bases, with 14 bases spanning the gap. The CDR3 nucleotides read TGCAGCGTTGGGGTCGTCGGGGGTACAGATACGCAGTATTTT. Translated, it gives CSVGVVGGTDTQYF.

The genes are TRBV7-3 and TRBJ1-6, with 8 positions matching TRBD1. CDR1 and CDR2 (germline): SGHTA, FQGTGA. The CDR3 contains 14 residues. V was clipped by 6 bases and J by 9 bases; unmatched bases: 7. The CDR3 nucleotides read TGTGCCAGCAGTTTGACAGGGGTCGGTTCACCCCTCCACTTT. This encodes CASSLTGVGSPLHF.

The CDR3 sequence is CASSLAPGGTYNSPLHF. In DNA, the CDR3 is TGCGCCAGCAGCTTGGCGCCCGGGGGGACCTATAATTCACCCCTCCACTTT. The gene calls are TRBV5-1 and TRBJ1-6; D may be TRBD1 (5 bases). The CDR3 contains 17 residues. Germline lookup yields CDR1 SGHRS and CDR2 YFSETQ. The V gene lost 0 bases and the J gene lost 2 bases, with 12 bases spanning the gap.

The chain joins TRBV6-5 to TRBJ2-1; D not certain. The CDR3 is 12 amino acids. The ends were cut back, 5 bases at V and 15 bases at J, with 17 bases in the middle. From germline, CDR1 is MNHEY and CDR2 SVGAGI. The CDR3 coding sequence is TGTGCCAGCAGTACCCTGGGCGATCGGCTGTTCTTC. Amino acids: CASSTLGDRLFF.

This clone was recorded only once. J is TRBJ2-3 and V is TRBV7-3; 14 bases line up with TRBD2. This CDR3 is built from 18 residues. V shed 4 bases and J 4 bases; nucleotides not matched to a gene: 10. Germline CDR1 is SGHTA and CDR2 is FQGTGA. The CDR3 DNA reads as TGTGCCAGCAGCTCAATAACGGGGACTAGCGGGAGCCCAGATACGCAGTATTTT. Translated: CASSSITGTSGSPDTQYF. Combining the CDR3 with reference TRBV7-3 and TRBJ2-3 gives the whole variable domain GAGVSQTPSNKVTEKGKYVELRCDPISGHTALYWYRQSLGQGPEFLIYFQGTGAADDSGLPNDRFFAVRPEGSVSTLKIQRTERGDSAVYLCASSSITGTSGSPDTQYFGPGTRLTVL.

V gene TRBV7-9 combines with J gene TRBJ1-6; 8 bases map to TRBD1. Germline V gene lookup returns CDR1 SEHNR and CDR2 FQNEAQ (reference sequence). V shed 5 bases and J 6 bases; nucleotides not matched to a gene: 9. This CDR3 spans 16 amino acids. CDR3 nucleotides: TGTGCCAGCAGCCTCGGACAGGGTTTCGCTAATTCACCCCTCCACTTT. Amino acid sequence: CASSLGQGFANSPLHF.

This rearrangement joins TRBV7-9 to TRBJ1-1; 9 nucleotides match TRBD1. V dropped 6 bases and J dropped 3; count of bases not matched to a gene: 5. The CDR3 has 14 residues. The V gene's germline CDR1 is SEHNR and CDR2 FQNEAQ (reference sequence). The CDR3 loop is CASSRGQGHTEAFF. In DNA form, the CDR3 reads TGTGCCAGCAGTCGGGGACAGGGCCACACTGAAGCTTTCTTT.

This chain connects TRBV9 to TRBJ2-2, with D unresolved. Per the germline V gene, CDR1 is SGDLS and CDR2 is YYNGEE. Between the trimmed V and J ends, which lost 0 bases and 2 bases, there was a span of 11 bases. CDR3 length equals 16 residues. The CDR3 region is CASSVVPKPNTGELFF. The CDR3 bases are TGTGCCAGCAGCGTAGTTCCTAAACCAAACACCGGGGAGCTGTTTTTT.

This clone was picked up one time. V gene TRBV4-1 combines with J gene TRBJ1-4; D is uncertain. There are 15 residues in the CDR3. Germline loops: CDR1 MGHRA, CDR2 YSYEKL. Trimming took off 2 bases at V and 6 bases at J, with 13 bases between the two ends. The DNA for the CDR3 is TGCGCCAGCAGCCAACGGACCCCTCTTTATGAAAAACTGTTTTTT. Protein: CASSQRTPLYEKLFF.

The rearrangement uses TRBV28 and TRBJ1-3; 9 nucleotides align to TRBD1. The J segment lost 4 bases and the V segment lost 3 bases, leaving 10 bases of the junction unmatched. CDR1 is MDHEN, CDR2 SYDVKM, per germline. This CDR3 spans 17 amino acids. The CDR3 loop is CASSFSGTGKSGNTIYF. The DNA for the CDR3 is TGTGCCAGCAGTTTCTCCGGGACAGGGAAATCAGGAAACACCATATATTTT.

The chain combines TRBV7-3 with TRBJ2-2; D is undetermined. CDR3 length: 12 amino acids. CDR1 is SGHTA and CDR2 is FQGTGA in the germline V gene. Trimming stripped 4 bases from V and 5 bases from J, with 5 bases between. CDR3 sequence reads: CASSYQTGELFF. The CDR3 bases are TGTGCCAGCAGCTACCAGACCGGGGAGCTGTTTTTT. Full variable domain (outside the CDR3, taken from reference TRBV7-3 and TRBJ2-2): GAGVSQTPSNKVTEKGKYVELRCDPISGHTALYWYRQSLGQGPEFLIYFQGTGAADDSGLPNDRFFAVRPEGSVSTLKIQRTERGDSAVYLCASSYQTGELFFGEGSRLTVL.

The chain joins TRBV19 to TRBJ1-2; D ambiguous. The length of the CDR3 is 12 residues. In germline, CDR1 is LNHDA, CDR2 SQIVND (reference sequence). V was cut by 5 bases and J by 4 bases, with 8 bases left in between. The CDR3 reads CASSRSLYGYTF. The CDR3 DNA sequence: TGTGCCAGTAGTCGCAGTCTCTATGGCTACACCTTC.

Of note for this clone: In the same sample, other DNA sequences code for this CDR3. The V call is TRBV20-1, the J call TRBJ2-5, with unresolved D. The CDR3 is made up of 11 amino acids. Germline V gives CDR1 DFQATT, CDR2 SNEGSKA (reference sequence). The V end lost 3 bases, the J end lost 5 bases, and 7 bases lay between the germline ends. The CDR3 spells CSARPEETQYF. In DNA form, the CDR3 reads TGCAGTGCTAGGCCGGAGGAGACCCAGTACTTC.

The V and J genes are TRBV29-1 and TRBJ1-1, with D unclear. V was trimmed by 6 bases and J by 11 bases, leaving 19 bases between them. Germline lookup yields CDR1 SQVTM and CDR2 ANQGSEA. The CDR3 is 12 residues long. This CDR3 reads CSVIMATMGAFF. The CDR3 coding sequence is TGCAGCGTCATTATGGCGACCATGGGGGCTTTCTTT.

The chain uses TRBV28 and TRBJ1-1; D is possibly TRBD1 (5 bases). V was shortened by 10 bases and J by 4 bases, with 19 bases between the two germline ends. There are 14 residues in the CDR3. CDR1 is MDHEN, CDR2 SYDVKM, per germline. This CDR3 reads CATLKRGSGTEAFF. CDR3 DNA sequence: TGTGCCACTCTTAAGAGGGGCTCGGGCACTGAAGCTTTCTTT.

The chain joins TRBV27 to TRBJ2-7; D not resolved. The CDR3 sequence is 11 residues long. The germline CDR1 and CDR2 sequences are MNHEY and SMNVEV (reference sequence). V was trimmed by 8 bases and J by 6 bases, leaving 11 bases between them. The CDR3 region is CASGTLPEQYF. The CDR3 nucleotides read TGTGCCAGCGGAACCCTCCCCGAGCAGTACTTC.

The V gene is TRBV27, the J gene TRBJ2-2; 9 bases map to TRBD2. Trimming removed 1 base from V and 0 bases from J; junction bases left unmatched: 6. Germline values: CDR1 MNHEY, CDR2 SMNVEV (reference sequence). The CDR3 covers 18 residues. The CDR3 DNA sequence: TGTGCCAGCAGTTTATACGGTAGCGGGGGAGCGAACACCGGGGAGCTGTTTTTT. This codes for CASSLYGSGGANTGELFF.

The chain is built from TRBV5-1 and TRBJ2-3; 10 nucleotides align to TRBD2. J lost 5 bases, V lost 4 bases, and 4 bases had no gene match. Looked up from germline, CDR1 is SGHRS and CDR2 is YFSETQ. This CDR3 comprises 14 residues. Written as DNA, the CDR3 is TGCGCCAGCAGCACGACTAGCGGGCGAGATACGCAGTATTTT. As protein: CASSTTSGRDTQYF.

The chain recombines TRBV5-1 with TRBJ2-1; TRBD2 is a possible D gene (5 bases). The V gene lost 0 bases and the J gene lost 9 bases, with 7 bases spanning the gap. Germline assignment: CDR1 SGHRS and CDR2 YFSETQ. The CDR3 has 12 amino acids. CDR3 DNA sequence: TGCGCCAGCAGCTTGGGGGCGGGTGAGCAGTTCTTC. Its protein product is CASSLGAGEQFF.

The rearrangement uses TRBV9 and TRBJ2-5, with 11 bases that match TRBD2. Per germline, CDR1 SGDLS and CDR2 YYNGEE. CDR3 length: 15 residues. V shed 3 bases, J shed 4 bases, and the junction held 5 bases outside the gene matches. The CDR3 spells CASSASGTSGETQYF. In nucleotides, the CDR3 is TGTGCCAGCAGCGCGTCCGGGACTAGCGGAGAGACCCAGTACTTC.

The CDR3 spells CASSPPGQGFEKLFF. The CDR3 nucleotides are TGTGCCAGCTCACCCCCGGGACAGGGGTTTGAAAAACTGTTTTTT. The V call is TRBV18, the J call TRBJ1-4; 10 bases map to TRBD1. The CDR3 loop spans 15 amino acids. Trimming at V came to 3 bases and at J to 7 bases, leaving 5 bases not matched to a gene. Germline CDR1 KGHSH, CDR2 LQKENI.

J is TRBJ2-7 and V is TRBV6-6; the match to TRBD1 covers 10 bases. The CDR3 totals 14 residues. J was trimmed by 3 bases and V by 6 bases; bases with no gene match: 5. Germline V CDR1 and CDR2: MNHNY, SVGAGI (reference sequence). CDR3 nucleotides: TGTGCCAGCAGCCGACAGGGGGCGGACTACGAGCAGTACTTC. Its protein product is CASSRQGADYEQYF.

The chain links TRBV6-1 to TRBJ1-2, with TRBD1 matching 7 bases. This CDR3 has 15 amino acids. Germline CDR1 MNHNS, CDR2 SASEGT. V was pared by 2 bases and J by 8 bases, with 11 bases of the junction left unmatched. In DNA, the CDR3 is TGTGCCAGCAGTGAATCGAGGGACAGCGACCGCGGCTACACCTTC. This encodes CASSESRDSDRGYTF.

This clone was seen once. In DNA, the CDR3 is TGTGCCAGCTCACCAACGGTTACCTACGAGCAGTACTTC. It translates to CASSPTVTYEQYF. The genes are TRBV18 and TRBJ2-7, with D uncertain. CDR3 length: 13 amino acids. CDR1 and CDR2 (germline): KGHSH, LQKENI. Trimming removed 2 bases from V and 2 bases from J, with 7 bases in between.

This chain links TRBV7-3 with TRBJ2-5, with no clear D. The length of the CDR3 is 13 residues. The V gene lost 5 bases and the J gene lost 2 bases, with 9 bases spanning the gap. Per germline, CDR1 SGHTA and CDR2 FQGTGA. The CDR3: CASSPGSQETQYF. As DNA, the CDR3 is TGTGCCAGCAGCCCCGGGTCGCAAGAGACCCAGTACTTC.

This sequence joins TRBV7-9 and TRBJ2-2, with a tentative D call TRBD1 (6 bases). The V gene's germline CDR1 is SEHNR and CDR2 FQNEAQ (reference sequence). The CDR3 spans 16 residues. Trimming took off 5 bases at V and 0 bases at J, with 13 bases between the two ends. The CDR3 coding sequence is TGTGCCAGCAGCACCAGACAGGACACGAACACCGGGGAGCTGTTTTTT. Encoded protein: CASSTRQDTNTGELFF.